This T cell receptor beta chain was retrieved from a study of long-term antiretroviral therapy in people with HIV. The V segment lost 6 bases and the J segment 1 base; nucleotides outside the gene matches: 6. Germline CDR1 reads SEHNR; CDR2 reads FQNEAQ (reference sequence). This CDR3 has 16 residues. There were no participants with HIV treated outside the United States. Run at survey level, the immunoSEQ assay was version v3.0. The repertoire was sequenced with immunoSEQ multiplex PCR; TCRdb's copy has only in-frame clones and lacks some. Found here are about 33,000 clones, roughly 80% of them singletons; the top ten hold about 7%.

This rearrangement joins TRBV7-9 to TRBJ2-6, with 7 bases matching TRBD1. The sequences come from unsorted PBMCs, collected 2 years after starting antiretroviral therapy. This TCR was sampled from a woman between 50 and 59 years old with HIV. The CDR3: CASSRTGASGANVLTF. The CDR3 DNA sequence: TGTGCCAGCAGTCGTACAGGGGCTTCTGGGGCCAACGTCCTGACTTTC.